Listed below are T cell receptor beta chains from one sample, sequenced in a study of blood T cell repertoires in COVID-19. Repertoires were generated with immunoSEQ multiplex PCR, while TCRdb's copy carries only in-frame clones and drops some. The data show more than 150,000 clones, about four fifths seen once. Sample: PBMCs or T cells enriched from blood (not recorded which). These receptors were taken from a man between 35 and 55 years old who had recovered from COVID-19. Both conserved end residues are part of each CDR3. D genes are given only for firm matches.

v_gene,d_gene,j_gene,len,CDR3aa
TRBV5-6,TRBD2,TRBJ2-1,15,CASTPGLAGVNEQFF
TRBV7-9,TRBD1,TRBJ1-4,15,CASSAPGTVDEKLFF
TRBV27,-,TRBJ2-5,12,CASSFPGETQYF
TRBV5-1,TRBD2,TRBJ2-2,20,CASSLAVTSGSRWNTGELFF
TRBV6-5,TRBD2,TRBJ2-7,14,CASIVGLAGEEQYF
TRBV7-8,-,TRBJ1-4,14,CASSSDRNNEKLFF
TRBV5-6,TRBD1,TRBJ2-2,16,CASSWRGTVNTGELFF
TRBV5-1,-,TRBJ1-2,14,CASSSGSYSYGYTF
TRBV28,-,TRBJ2-7,15,CASSSHGAATYEQYF
TRBV29-1,-,TRBJ2-1,12,CSVRASGNEQFF
TRBV5-1,-,TRBJ1-3,15,CASAQSYGAGNTIYF
TRBV5-4,-,TRBJ1-5,13,CASSRPGENLQHF
TRBV5-1,-,TRBJ2-5,15,CASSLLQDYQETQYF
TRBV11-2,-,TRBJ2-2,13,CASSSMNTGELFF
TRBV4-3,-,TRBJ1-3,16,CASSQDAAASGNTIYF
TRBV18,TRBD2,TRBJ2-1,18,CASSTRTSGSFSYNEQFF
TRBV5-1,-,TRBJ2-3,14,CASKTGGDTDTQYF
TRBV7-2,TRBD1,TRBJ1-5,16,CASSSNGQGNNQPQHF
TRBV10-3,-,TRBJ1-4,15,CAISKGIATNEKLFF
TRBV9,TRBD1,TRBJ1-5,18,CASSVGKKDRVGNQPQHF
TRBV5-1,TRBD2,TRBJ2-2,16,CASSYGRGPNTGELFF
TRBV19,TRBD1,TRBJ2-7,13,CATSGQPFREQYF
TRBV12-3/TRBV12-4,-,TRBJ1-5,13,CASSLGGGQPQHF
TRBV5-8,-,TRBJ2-3,15,CASSLFGVPTDTQYF
TRBV14,-,TRBJ2-1,16,CASSQDSPSVYNEQFF
TRBV7-3,TRBD2,TRBJ2-3,15,CASSLGGRGTDTQYF
TRBV6-5,TRBD1,TRBJ1-6,14,CASSLEGQGSPLHF
TRBV5-4,-,TRBJ2-1,16,CASSLDSLAFYNEQFF
TRBV28,-,TRBJ2-7,12,CASSPQGYEQYF
TRBV6-5,-,TRBJ1-2,16,CASSFPLGTINYGYTF
TRBV5-1,-,TRBJ1-1,15,CASSLGNHMNTEAFF
TRBV7-3,TRBD2,TRBJ2-5,14,CASSLGLAGETQYF
TRBV9,-,TRBJ1-1,14,CASNGGDGDTEAFF
TRBV5-6,TRBD2,TRBJ2-5,15,CASSWRTSGTETQYF
TRBV5-1,TRBD2,TRBJ2-2,15,CASSFTSGSTGELFF
TRBV7-2,-,TRBJ2-1,16,CASSLGGSGFYNEQFF
TRBV5-1,-,TRBJ2-6,18,CASSLSGGPISGANVLTF
TRBV9,TRBD1,TRBJ1-2,18,CASSGSPGGRGANYGYTF
TRBV12-5,TRBD1,TRBJ1-1,15,CASGLQQGANDEAFF
TRBV28,TRBD2,TRBJ2-5,17,CASSSWKLAGGVETQYF
TRBV6-1,TRBD1,TRBJ1-2,12,CASNLGQDGYTF
TRBV5-1,-,TRBJ1-2,16,CASSLWTEPSNYGYTF
TRBV6-5,-,TRBJ2-7,14,CASSLVGGAYEQYF
TRBV7-6,TRBD1,TRBJ1-5,19,CASSLPTRGTRGQGQPQHF
TRBV29-1,-,TRBJ2-1,12,CSVEVLGDEQFF
TRBV5-1,TRBD1,TRBJ2-2,17,CASSLAPGQAPTGELFF
TRBV28,TRBD1,TRBJ2-3,14,CASSQPDREDTQYF
TRBV2,TRBD2,TRBJ2-1,14,CASSRLAGTNEQFF
TRBV4-2,TRBD1,TRBJ2-2,18,CASSQPHGTGANTGELFF
TRBV11-2,-,TRBJ1-4,16,CASSLERLAINEKLFF
TRBV7-9,-,TRBJ1-5,13,CASSLWGDQPQHF
TRBV5-1,-,TRBJ2-6,15,CASSLQGSGANVLTF
TRBV7-6,TRBD2,TRBJ2-1,16,CASSLGASGGYNEQFF